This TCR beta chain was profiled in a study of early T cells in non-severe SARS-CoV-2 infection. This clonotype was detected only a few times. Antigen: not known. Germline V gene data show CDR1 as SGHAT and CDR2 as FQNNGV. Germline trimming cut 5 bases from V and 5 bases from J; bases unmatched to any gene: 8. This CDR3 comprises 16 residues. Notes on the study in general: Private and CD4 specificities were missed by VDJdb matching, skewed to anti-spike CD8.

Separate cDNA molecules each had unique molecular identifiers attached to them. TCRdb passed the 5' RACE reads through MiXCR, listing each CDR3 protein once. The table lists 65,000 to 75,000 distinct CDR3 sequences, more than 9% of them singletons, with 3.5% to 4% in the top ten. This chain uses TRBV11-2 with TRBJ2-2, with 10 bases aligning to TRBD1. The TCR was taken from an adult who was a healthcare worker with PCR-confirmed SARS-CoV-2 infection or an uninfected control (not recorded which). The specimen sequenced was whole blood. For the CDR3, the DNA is TGTGCCAGCAGCCGCCGGGACAGGGGATTAACCGGGGAGCTGTTTTTT. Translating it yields CASSRRDRGLTGELFF.